The 18 T cell receptor gamma chains listed next were all sequenced from one sample in a study of Vδ1+ human thymocytes. Broader study findings: In the thymus, TRG and TRD repertoires looked highly polyclonal with Gaussian CDR3 lengths.

Extracted RNA was reverse transcribed into cDNA. The CDR3 regions were amplified by multiplex PCR from V-gene primers to a constant-region primer. TCRdb called clones from the multiplex PCR reads again using CATT. This table holds some 37,000 gamma-chain clones, 20% found once. Their antigens are not known. Material for sequencing was Vdelta1+ gamma-delta thymocytes from the thymus. Subset defined: FACS-sorted CD3+ TCRalphabeta- TCRVdelta1+ TCRVdelta2- thymocytes. The receptors were gathered from a girl under three years old who had congenital heart surgery.

The rearrangement uses TRGV8 and TRGJP2. Trimming cost V 9 bases and J 0 bases; bases outside gene matches: 10. Per the germline V gene, CDR1 is VENAVY and CDR2 is YDSYNSRV. The CDR3 sequence is 15 residues long. CDR3 DNA: TGTGCCACCCCCCCTCCCGATAGTAGTGATTGGATCAAGACGTTT. It yields the protein CATPPPDSSDWIKTF.

This sequence joins TRGV8 and TRGJ1 or TRGJ2. V lost 5 bases and J lost 4; bases outside the gene matches: 8. Germline assignment: CDR1 VENAVY and CDR2 YDSYNSRV. The CDR3 has 13 residues. The CDR3 region is CATWARSYYKKLF. CDR3 DNA sequence: TGTGCCACCTGGGCCAGAAGCTATTATAAGAAACTCTTT.

The chain joins TRGV8 to TRGJ1 or TRGJ2. The germline gives CDR1 VENAVY, CDR2 YDSYNSRV. The CDR3 sequence is 13 residues long. With 6 bases clipped from V and 11 bases from J, the junction kept 16 bases outside the gene matches. The CDR3 protein is CATWPCPSFEKLF. Here the CDR3 DNA reads TGTGCCACCTGGCCATGCCCAAGTTTTGAGAAACTCTTT.

V is TRGV2 and J is TRGJP1. The germline V gene has CDR1 EGSNGY and CDR2 YDSYNSKV. The trim removed 3 bases at V and 3 bases at J, leaving 13 bases unmatched. This CDR3 has 17 residues. CDR3 region: CATWDRPKGPTGWFKIF. The CDR3 DNA reads TGTGCCACCTGGGACAGGCCGAAGGGACCCACTGGTTGGTTCAAGATATTT.

There are a few counts of this clone. The same CDR3 also results from other DNA sequences found in this sample. The chain joins TRGV8 to TRGJP2. The J segment lost 5 bases and the V segment lost 3 bases, leaving 3 bases of the junction unmatched. Germline V gene lookup returns CDR1 VENAVY and CDR2 YDSYNSRV. This CDR3 is built from 13 residues. This CDR3 is CATWDESDWIKTF. CDR3 coding DNA: TGTGCCACCTGGGATGAGAGTGATTGGATCAAGACGTTT.

This clone was observed a handful of times. This rearrangement joins TRGV9 to TRGJ1 or TRGJ2. This CDR3 is built from 10 residues. V trimming: 8 bases; J trimming: 7 bases; junction bases outside the gene matches: 5. Germline-derived CDR1 and CDR2 are GITISATS and ISYDGTV (reference sequence). CDR3 residues: CALLAYKKLF. The DNA for the CDR3 is TGTGCCTTGTTGGCCTATAAGAAACTCTTT.

This clone was detected a few times. The sample carries other DNA sequences with the same CDR3. This sequence joins TRGV4 and TRGJP2. Germline assignment: CDR1 EGSTGY and CDR2 YDSYTSSV. The CDR3 sequence is 14 residues long. Trimming removed 0 bases from V and 6 bases from J; junction bases left unmatched: 4. The CDR3 coding sequence is TGTGCCACCTGGGATGGGGGGGGTGATTGGATCAAGACGTTT. It specifies CATWDGGGDWIKTF.

The genes are TRGV2 and TRGJ1 or TRGJ2. The CDR3 runs 10 residues. The V gene's germline CDR1 is EGSNGY and CDR2 YDSYNSKV. V lost 0 bases to trimming and J lost 12 bases; unmatched junction nucleotides: 2. CDR3 bases: TGTGCCACCTGGGACGGGCGGAAACTCTTT. Translation gives CATWDGRKLF.

As concerns this clone: Other nucleotide sequences in the sample specify the same CDR3. V gene TRGV9 combines with J gene TRGJ1 or TRGJ2. This CDR3 contains 12 residues. V dropped 0 bases and J dropped 9; count of bases not matched to a gene: 5. Germline-derived CDR1 and CDR2 are GITISATS and ISYDGTV (reference sequence). CDR3 nucleotide sequence: TGTGCCTTGTGGGAGGTGCCTCTTAAGAAACTCTTT. It encodes CALWEVPLKKLF.

This clone was observed a few times. Other DNA sequences from this sample encode an identical CDR3 as well. The chain recombines TRGV8 with TRGJP2. CDR1 is VENAVY, CDR2 YDSYNSRV, per germline. The CDR3 covers 15 residues. Trimming cost V 1 base and J 0 bases; bases outside gene matches: 2. The CDR3 here is CATWDSHSSDWIKTF. CDR3 DNA sequence: TGTGCCACCTGGGATAGCCATAGTAGTGATTGGATCAAGACGTTT.

The chain combines TRGV3 with TRGJ1 or TRGJ2. The CDR3 loop spans 14 amino acids. Germline V gene sequence: CDR1 VTNTFY, CDR2 YDVSTARD (reference sequence). Trimming at V came to 5 bases and at J to 6 bases, leaving 13 bases not matched to a gene. The CDR3 reads CATWGRHQGYKKLF. In DNA, the CDR3 is TGTGCCACCTGGGGACGACATCAAGGTTATAAGAAACTCTTT.

The rearrangement joins TRGV8 to TRGJ1 or TRGJ2. Germline CDR1 VENAVY, CDR2 YDSYNSRV. The CDR3 has 9 amino acids. V dropped 1 base and J dropped 13; count of bases not matched to a gene: 1. CDR3 sequence (DNA): TGTGCCACCTGGGATAGAAAACTCTTT. It is translated as CATWDRKLF.

The chain combines TRGV3 with TRGJ1 or TRGJ2. The CDR3 is 11 residues long. Germline CDR1 VTNTFY, CDR2 YDVSTARD (reference sequence). Germline trimming cut 3 bases from V and 12 bases from J; bases unmatched to any gene: 8. The DNA of the CDR3 is TGTGCCACCTGGGACGGGCGAGTGAAACTCTTT. This encodes CATWDGRVKLF.

This clone is labeled medium-sized. Other DNA sequences in the sample encode the same CDR3. The rearrangement links TRGV4 to TRGJ1 or TRGJ2. Trimming at V came to 1 base and at J to 7 bases, leaving 1 base not matched to a gene. The CDR3 is made up of 11 amino acids. Germline CDR1 and CDR2: EGSTGY and YDSYTSSV. The CDR3 bases are TGTGCCACCTGGGATGGATATAAGAAACTCTTT. It is translated as CATWDGYKKLF.

V and J are TRGV9 and TRGJ1 or TRGJ2. The V gene end was trimmed by 6 bases and the J gene end by 1 base; junction bases not matched to a gene: 3. Looked up from germline, CDR1 is GITISATS and CDR2 is ISYDGTV (reference sequence). The CDR3 is 12 residues long. CDR3 sequence (DNA): TGTGCCTTGTGGAAAAATTATTATAAGAAACTCTTT. Protein sequence: CALWKNYYKKLF.

A word on this clone: Given a much more abundant clone one base away, this may be a read error. V and J are TRGV5 and TRGJ1 or TRGJ2. Trimming took 4 bases from V and 2 from J; bases not matched to a gene: 2. This CDR3 spans 12 amino acids. Per germline, CDR1 VINAFY and CDR2 YDVSNSKD. CDR3 nucleotides: TGTGCCACCTGGGAGTATTATTATAAGAAACTCTTT. Protein product: CATWEYYYKKLF.

The gene calls are TRGV3 and TRGJ1 or TRGJ2. The CDR3 has 15 residues. V gave up 0 bases and J gave up 5 bases; unmatched junction bases: 10. Germline V gene lookup returns CDR1 VTNTFY and CDR2 YDVSTARD (reference sequence). The CDR3 sequence: CATWDRRGRNYKKLF. In DNA, the CDR3 is TGTGCCACCTGGGACAGGCGAGGTAGGAATTATAAGAAACTCTTT.

In its sample, this clone was seen a few times. This specimen includes other DNA sequences encoding the same CDR3. This chain links TRGV3 with TRGJ1 or TRGJ2. From germline, CDR1 is VTNTFY and CDR2 YDVSTARD (reference sequence). V lost 1 base to trimming and J lost 4 bases; unmatched junction nucleotides: 4. This CDR3 contains 13 residues. The CDR3 region is CATWDRRYYKKLF. The CDR3 DNA sequence: TGTGCCACCTGGGACAGAAGATATTATAAGAAACTCTTT.